Below are 9 T cell receptor beta chains sequenced from a single sample in a study of CD8 T cells in Susac syndrome. Random-hexamer reverse transcription was applied to roughly 0.5 to 1 ug RNA. TCRdb used MiXCR to reprocess the immunoSEQ multiplex PCR reads, holding one entry per CDR3 protein. Here the sample spans about 400,000 distinct CDR3 sequences, around 85% being singletons. Sequenced: CD8+ T cells from PBMCs. The receptors derive from a human donor with multiple sclerosis.

The V and J genes are TRBV12-3 or TRBV12-4 and TRBJ2-3; D call uncertain. The V end was cut by 5 bases, the J end by 5 bases, with 11 bases between. The CDR3 contains 13 residues. CDR3 DNA sequence: TGTGCCAGCAGTCCACCCAGGAGAGATACGCAGTATTTT. This sequence encodes CASSPPRRDTQYF.

This rearrangement joins TRBV10-3 to TRBJ2-6; the D gene is possibly TRBD1 (5 bases). CDR1 and CDR2 from the germline V gene are ENHRY and SYGVKD. Trimming left V 8 bases short and J 1 base short, with 9 bases between. The CDR3 length is 14 residues. In DNA, the CDR3 is TGTGCCATCTCTCAGGGTTCTGGGGCCAACGTCCTGACTTTC. Translating gives CAISQGSGANVLTF.

The chain joins TRBV5-4 to TRBJ2-1, with a possible D match to TRBD2 (5 bases). V gave up 1 base and J gave up 3 bases, with 11 bases separating them. The CDR3 sequence is 15 residues long. The germline CDR1 and CDR2 sequences are SGHNT and YYREEE (reference sequence). CDR3 sequence reads: CASSLSRENYNEQFF. Here the CDR3 DNA reads TGTGCCAGCAGCTTGAGCCGGGAAAACTACAATGAGCAGTTCTTC.

The V gene is TRBV29-1, the J gene TRBJ2-1; D gene uncertain. The CDR3 totals 13 residues. Trimming left V 6 bases short and J 4 bases short, with 13 bases between. CDR1 is SQVTM and CDR2 is ANQGSEA in the germline V gene. Here the CDR3 DNA reads TGCAGCGTCGCGGATACGGCATACAATGAGCAGTTCTTC. Amino acid sequence: CSVADTAYNEQFF.

Here the CDR3 reads CASSQEEGFSYGYTF. The CDR3 DNA sequence: TGCGCCAGCAGCCAAGAGGAGGGCTTTAGCTATGGCTACACCTTC. The V gene is TRBV4-1, the J gene TRBJ1-2; D remains unclear. Germline V gene lookup returns CDR1 MGHRA and CDR2 YSYEKL. Trimming removed 0 bases at V and 4 bases at J, with 12 bases between. The CDR3 extends over 15 amino acids.

This rearrangement joins TRBV4-1 to TRBJ2-1; the D gene is possibly TRBD2 (6 bases). The V and J ends lost 0 bases and 0 bases respectively, with 15 bases between them. CDR1 MGHRA and CDR2 YSYEKL come from the germline V gene. The CDR3 has 18 amino acids. CDR3 sequence (DNA): TGCGCCAGCAGCCAAGAAGGTAGCGGCGGCCGCTCCTACAATGAGCAGTTCTTC. It encodes CASSQEGSGGRSYNEQFF.

The genes are TRBV15 and TRBJ2-5; D unclear. Germline CDR1 LNHNV, CDR2 YYDKDF (reference sequence). The CDR3 totals 14 residues. Trimming cost V 0 bases and J 4 bases, with 9 bases left between them. CDR3 in DNA: TGTGCCACCAGCAGAGAATCCCGCGGAGAGACCCAGTACTTC. Amino acid sequence: CATSRESRGETQYF. Variable domain in full (rest from reference TRBV15 and TRBJ2-5): DAMVIQNPRYQVTQFGKPVTLSCSQTLNHNVMYWYQQKSSQAPKLLFHYYDKDFNNEADTPDNFQSRRPNTSFCFLDIRSPGLGDTAMYLCATSRESRGETQYFGPGTRLLVL.

The chain links TRBV4-2 to TRBJ1-1; 12 bases line up with TRBD1. CDR1 and CDR2 from the germline V gene are LGHNA and YNFKEQ. This CDR3 has 16 residues. V shed 4 bases and J 7 bases; nucleotides not matched to a gene: 10. The CDR3 DNA reads as TGTGCCAGCAGCCCCAAAGGGACAGGGGGCCGCCATGAAGCTTTCTTT. This translates into CASSPKGTGGRHEAFF.

The chain is built from TRBV24-1 and TRBJ2-3; D ambiguous. CDR1 and CDR2 from the germline V gene are KGHDR and SFDVKD. The CDR3 extends over 13 amino acids. V was cut by 0 bases and J by 3 bases, with 3 bases left in between. The CDR3: CATSDLRTDTQYF. In nucleotides, the CDR3 is TGTGCCACCAGTGATTTGCGGACAGATACGCAGTATTTT.